Listed below are T cell receptor beta chains from one sample, sequenced in a study of T cell responses to AZD1222 COVID-19 vaccine. Profiled with immunoSEQ multiplex PCR; TCRdb holds only in-frame clones, not every one. The sample lists 90,000 to 150,000 clones, around 90% occurring once. Sequenced here: peripheral blood, sampled on day 0 of AZD1222 vaccination. These receptors came from an adult in good health. Both conserved end residues are part of each CDR3. Fields, in order: V gene, J gene, clone size, D gene, CDR3 DNA, CDR3 protein. The D gene is left open where the match is weak. Clone size appears in some rows only: once, few, many, or a class for an expanded clone.

v_call: TRBV5-6; j_call: TRBJ2-4; clone_size: NA; d_call: NA; cdr3_nt: TGTGCCAGCAGCTCCCATTATGAGAACATTCAGTACTTC; cdr3_aa: CASSSHYENIQYF
v_call: TRBV25-1; j_call: TRBJ2-7; clone_size: NA; d_call: TRBD1; cdr3_nt: TGTGCCAGCAGACAGGGGAACTACGAGCAGTACTTC; cdr3_aa: CASRQGNYEQYF
v_call: TRBV18; j_call: TRBJ1-6; clone_size: NA; d_call: NA; cdr3_nt: TGTGCCAGCTCACCACTCCCCGGACCCGGTTATTCACCCCTCCACTTT; cdr3_aa: CASSPLPGPGYSPLHF
v_call: TRBV19; j_call: TRBJ1-5; clone_size: NA; d_call: TRBD1; cdr3_nt: TGTGCCAGTAGGACTGCAGGGGGCCGAAGCAATCAGCCCCAGCATTTT; cdr3_aa: CASRTAGGRSNQPQHF
v_call: TRBV28; j_call: TRBJ2-1; clone_size: NA; d_call: NA; cdr3_nt: TGTGCCAGCAGACCCGGGACAATGGCCTACAATGAGCAGTTCTTC; cdr3_aa: CASRPGTMAYNEQFF
v_call: TRBV15; j_call: TRBJ1-2; clone_size: NA; d_call: NA; cdr3_nt: TGTGCCACCAGCAGAGATTTAATTAACTATGGCTACACCTTC; cdr3_aa: CATSRDLINYGYTF
v_call: TRBV5-1; j_call: TRBJ1-5; clone_size: NA; d_call: NA; cdr3_nt: TGCGCCAGCAGCCCGGGACCGACCAAAGATCAGCCCCAGCATTTT; cdr3_aa: CASSPGPTKDQPQHF
v_call: TRBV6-5; j_call: TRBJ2-5; clone_size: NA; d_call: TRBD2; cdr3_nt: TGTGCCAGCATGGGACTAGCACCTCAAGAGACCCAGTACTTC; cdr3_aa: CASMGLAPQETQYF
v_call: TRBV7-9; j_call: TRBJ1-6; clone_size: NA; d_call: TRBD1; cdr3_nt: TGTGCCAGCAGCTCCATGGGGACAGGGAATTCACCCCTCCACTTT; cdr3_aa: CASSSMGTGNSPLHF
v_call: TRBV10-1; j_call: TRBJ2-7; clone_size: once; d_call: NA; cdr3_nt: TGCGCCAGCCGAAGAGGCGACGGAGACTCCTACGAGCAGTACTTC; cdr3_aa: CASRRGDGDSYEQYF
v_call: TRBV29-1; j_call: TRBJ2-5; clone_size: few; d_call: TRBD1; cdr3_nt: TGCAGCATAGGACAGGGCCGAGAGACCCAGTACTTC; cdr3_aa: CSIGQGRETQYF
v_call: TRBV2; j_call: TRBJ1-2; clone_size: few; d_call: TRBD1; cdr3_nt: TGTGCCAGCAGTGGGGGACAGGGTTATGGCTACACCTTC; cdr3_aa: CASSGGQGYGYTF
v_call: TRBV5-1; j_call: TRBJ1-2; clone_size: NA; d_call: NA; cdr3_nt: TGCGCCAGCAGCTTAGACCAGGGATCCGATAACTATGGCTACACCTTC; cdr3_aa: CASSLDQGSDNYGYTF
v_call: TRBV7-9; j_call: TRBJ2-1; clone_size: once; d_call: TRBD1; cdr3_nt: TGTGCCAGCAGCTGGATGGGGACAGGGGAAAATGAGCAGTTCTTC; cdr3_aa: CASSWMGTGENEQFF
v_call: TRBV30; j_call: TRBJ1-1; clone_size: NA; d_call: TRBD1; cdr3_nt: TGTGCCTGGAGTGTACGACAAAGGGGACAGGGGGCCCAAGCTTTCTTT; cdr3_aa: CAWSVRQRGQGAQAFF
v_call: TRBV9; j_call: TRBJ1-6; clone_size: once; d_call: NA; cdr3_nt: TGTGCCAGCAGCGTAGGCTCCGGGACAACCCTCCACTTT; cdr3_aa: CASSVGSGTTLHF
v_call: TRBV15; j_call: TRBJ1-2; clone_size: NA; d_call: NA; cdr3_nt: TGTGCCACCAGCGAGAACAGGGAAACCGTGTTATATGGCTACACCTTC; cdr3_aa: CATSENRETVLYGYTF
v_call: TRBV7-5; j_call: TRBJ1-2; clone_size: NA; d_call: NA; cdr3_nt: TGTGCCAGAAGCCACCATTTAGGGCAGGGCAACTATGGCTACACCTTC; cdr3_aa: CARSHHLGQGNYGYTF
v_call: TRBV3-1/TRBV3-2; j_call: TRBJ2-1; clone_size: NA; d_call: TRBD2; cdr3_nt: TGTGCCAGCAGCCAAGAGGTAGCTAGCGGGAGGGCCCTGAGCTCCTACAATGAGCAGTTCTTC; cdr3_aa: CASSQEVASGRALSSYNEQFF
v_call: TRBV7-2; j_call: TRBJ1-2; clone_size: NA; d_call: NA; cdr3_nt: TGTGCCAGCAGCTTGCGGGGTGACTATGGCTACACCTTC; cdr3_aa: CASSLRGDYGYTF
v_call: TRBV11-3; j_call: TRBJ2-7; clone_size: NA; d_call: NA; cdr3_nt: TGTGCCCACAAATACAGCTACGAGCAGTACTTC; cdr3_aa: CAHKYSYEQYF
v_call: TRBV5-1; j_call: TRBJ2-6; clone_size: NA; d_call: NA; cdr3_nt: TGCGCCAGCAGCCGTACAGGGCCTGGGGCCAACGTCCTGACTTTC; cdr3_aa: CASSRTGPGANVLTF
v_call: TRBV5-4; j_call: TRBJ1-1; clone_size: few; d_call: NA; cdr3_nt: TGTGCCATCACGAGGGAAGGTAGCGCTGAAGCTTTCTTT; cdr3_aa: CAITREGSAEAFF
v_call: TRBV7-9; j_call: TRBJ2-5; clone_size: NA; d_call: NA; cdr3_nt: TGTGCCATCAGACTCGAGCAAGAGACCCAGTACTTC; cdr3_aa: CAIRLEQETQYF
v_call: TRBV6-4; j_call: TRBJ2-1; clone_size: NA; d_call: TRBD2; cdr3_nt: TGTGCCAGCAGTGCCGGGACTAGCGGGAGCAATGAGCAGTTCTTC; cdr3_aa: CASSAGTSGSNEQFF
v_call: TRBV5-1; j_call: TRBJ2-7; clone_size: NA; d_call: NA; cdr3_nt: TGCGCCAGCAGCTCCCTCGGACAGCTCTACGAGCAGTACTTC; cdr3_aa: CASSSLGQLYEQYF
v_call: TRBV25-1; j_call: TRBJ1-1; clone_size: NA; d_call: NA; cdr3_nt: TGTGCCAGCAGTGTGGAAGGGACTAGAGGCACTGAAGCTTTCTTT; cdr3_aa: CASSVEGTRGTEAFF
v_call: TRBV7-3; j_call: TRBJ2-5; clone_size: NA; d_call: NA; cdr3_nt: TGTGCCAGCAGCTTAGGCCGGGTGGAGACCCAGTACTTC; cdr3_aa: CASSLGRVETQYF
v_call: TRBV15; j_call: TRBJ2-1; clone_size: once; d_call: TRBD2; cdr3_nt: TGTGCCACCAGCGGCCCCGGGACTAGCGCCGAGCGGGTGGATGAGCAGTTCTTC; cdr3_aa: CATSGPGTSAERVDEQFF
v_call: TRBV2; j_call: TRBJ1-2; clone_size: NA; d_call: NA; cdr3_nt: TGTGCCCAGCAGGCAACCGGAGGGCCGTGGTATGGCTACACCTTC; cdr3_aa: CAQQATGGPWYGYTF
v_call: TRBV9; j_call: TRBJ2-1; clone_size: once; d_call: TRBD1; cdr3_nt: TGTGCCAGCAGCGCCGTCGGACAGGGGGAGCAGTTCTTC; cdr3_aa: CASSAVGQGEQFF
v_call: TRBV16; j_call: TRBJ2-1; clone_size: NA; d_call: NA; cdr3_nt: TGTGCCAGCAGCCAATTTACAGGGAATGAGCAGTTCTTC; cdr3_aa: CASSQFTGNEQFF